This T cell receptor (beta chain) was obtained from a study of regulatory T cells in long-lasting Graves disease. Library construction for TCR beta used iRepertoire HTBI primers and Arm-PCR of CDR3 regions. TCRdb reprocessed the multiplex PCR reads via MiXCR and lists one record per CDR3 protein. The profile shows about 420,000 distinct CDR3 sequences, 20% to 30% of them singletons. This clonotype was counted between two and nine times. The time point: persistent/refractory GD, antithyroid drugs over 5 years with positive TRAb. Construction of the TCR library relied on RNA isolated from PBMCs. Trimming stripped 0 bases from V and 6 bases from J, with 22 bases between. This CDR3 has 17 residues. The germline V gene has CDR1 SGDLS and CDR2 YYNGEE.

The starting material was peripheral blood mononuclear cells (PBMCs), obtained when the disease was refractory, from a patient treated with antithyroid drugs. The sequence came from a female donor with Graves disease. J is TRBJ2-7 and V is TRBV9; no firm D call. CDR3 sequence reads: CASSVAAGDKRHGEQYF. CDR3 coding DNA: TGTGCCAGCAGCGTAGCTGCCGGAGACAAACGTCACGGCGAGCAGTACTTC.